Shown below are 9 T cell receptor beta chains from a single sample sequenced in a study of T-cell reconstitution after alpha-beta-depleted transplantation in children. Unique molecular identifiers were incorporated into the prepared TCRbeta library. From the PCR reads, TCRdb called clonotypes with MiXCR, one entry per CDR3 protein. The table has about 240,000 distinct CDR3 sequences, roughly a quarter seen once. The sequencing here drew on PBMCs, taken before TCRalphabeta/CD19-depleted stem cell transplant. The receptors derive from a girl aged 2-10 years with Fanconi anemia, due to receive a stem cell transplant.

This clonotype was seen repeatedly, ten times or more. The rearrangement uses TRBV20-1 and TRBJ2-7, with TRBD2 matching 7 bases. There are 13 residues in the CDR3. Germline V gives CDR1 DFQATT, CDR2 SNEGSKA (reference sequence). The junction had 7 bases not matched to a gene; V was cut back by 5 bases and J by 3 bases. The CDR3 nucleotides read TGCAGTGCTGGGAGGGGACTTCTCTACGAGCAGTACTTC. Its translation is CSAGRGLLYEQYF.

The chain couples TRBV28 to TRBJ2-7; the D is unclear. Germline V CDR1 and CDR2: MDHEN, SYDVKM. The CDR3 sequence is 13 residues long. V was shortened by 6 bases and J by 0 bases, with 9 bases between the two germline ends. The CDR3 nucleotides read TGTGCCAGCAGCAGAACTACCTCCTACGAGCAGTACTTC. This gives the protein CASSRTTSYEQYF.

The rearrangement links TRBV27 to TRBJ2-7; 11 bases align to TRBD2. Germline V gene sequence: CDR1 MNHEY, CDR2 SMNVEV (reference sequence). After removal of 6 bases from V and 2 bases from J, the junction contained 6 bases not matched to a gene. The CDR3 sequence is 15 residues long. In DNA, the CDR3 is TGTGCCAGCAGATTAGCGGGAGGGCGTGCCTACGAGCAGTACTTC. Translated: CASRLAGGRAYEQYF.

This chain connects TRBV25-1 to TRBJ2-2, with TRBD2 matching 10 bases. Germline loops: CDR1 MGHDK, CDR2 SYGVNS. The CDR3 totals 17 residues. Trimming removed 3 bases from V and 5 bases from J; junction bases left unmatched: 9. CDR3 sequence: CASSDQRLAGVTGELFF. The CDR3 DNA reads TGTGCCAGCAGTGACCAGAGGCTAGCGGGAGTAACCGGGGAGCTGTTTTTT.

The chain employs TRBV20-1 and TRBJ2-7; D is perhaps TRBD1 or TRBD2 (7 bases each). Germline CDR1 reads DFQATT; CDR2 reads SNEGSKA (reference sequence). The CDR3 sequence is 13 residues long. V lost 6 bases, J lost 5 bases, and 17 bases lay in between. The CDR3 sequence: CSASSQGGNEQYF. The CDR3 DNA sequence: TGCAGTGCCAGTTCTCAGGGGGGGAACGAGCAGTACTTC.

This clonotype was seen a few times. This sequence may be a read error, since a much larger clone differs from it by one base. This sequence joins TRBV20-1 and TRBJ2-7; 12 bases agree with TRBD2. The CDR3 spans 15 residues. Germline V gene data show CDR1 as DFQATT and CDR2 as SNEGSKA (reference sequence). V shed 0 bases and J 5 bases; nucleotides not matched to a gene: 5. The CDR3 protein is CSARDPTSGSDEQYF. Written as DNA, the CDR3 is TGCAGTGCTAGAGACCCGACTAGCGGGAGCGACGAGCAGTACTTC.

This clonotype was counted only a few times. J is TRBJ1-1 and V is TRBV7-2; possible D gene TRBD1, 6 bases. This CDR3 contains 14 residues. Trimming took 4 bases from V and 1 from J, leaving 10 bases between them. Germline lookup yields CDR1 SGHTA and CDR2 FQGNSA. In DNA form, the CDR3 reads TGTGCCAGCAGCTGGCGGGGGGCGAACACTGAAGCTTTCTTT. It is translated as CASSWRGANTEAFF.

The chain links TRBV2 to TRBJ2-1; D gene uncertain. Germline loops: CDR1 SNHLY, CDR2 FYNNEI. V shed 7 bases and J shed 4 bases, with 23 bases lying between them. This CDR3 is built from 17 residues. The CDR3 region is CASIENWRLRGYNEQFF. In DNA form, the CDR3 reads TGTGCCAGCATCGAGAATTGGCGGCTTCGAGGTTACAATGAGCAGTTCTTC.

This clonotype was seen at least ten times. This chain uses TRBV4-2 with TRBJ2-1; 7 bases align to TRBD2. Germline V gene sequence: CDR1 LGHNA, CDR2 YNFKEQ. V shed 0 bases and J 2 bases; nucleotides not matched to a gene: 4. This CDR3 spans 16 amino acids. In DNA, the CDR3 is TGTGCCAGCAGCCAAGATACGGCGGGAGCCTACAATGAGCAGTTCTTC. Protein: CASSQDTAGAYNEQFF.